The clone carrying this T cell receptor (beta chain) was observed a handful of times. This entry belongs to a study of blood T cell repertoires in COVID-19. Sequenced by immunoSEQ multiplex PCR; TCRdb stores in-frame clones only, minus some. The sample has approximately 270,000 clones, about 90% seen once. V was shortened by 3 bases and J by 4 bases, with 12 bases between the two germline ends. CDR1 is MNHEY and CDR2 is SMNVEV in the germline V gene (reference sequence). CDR3 size: 14 residues. The sequence derives from a man between 18 and 35 years old with active or convalescent COVID-19. This chain uses TRBV27 with TRBJ1-2; TRBD1 is a possible D gene (6 bases). Sequencing input: peripheral blood. CDR3: CASSLGARSYGYTF. The CDR3, as DNA: TGTGCCAGCAGTTTGGGGGCGCGAAGCTATGGCTACACCTTC.